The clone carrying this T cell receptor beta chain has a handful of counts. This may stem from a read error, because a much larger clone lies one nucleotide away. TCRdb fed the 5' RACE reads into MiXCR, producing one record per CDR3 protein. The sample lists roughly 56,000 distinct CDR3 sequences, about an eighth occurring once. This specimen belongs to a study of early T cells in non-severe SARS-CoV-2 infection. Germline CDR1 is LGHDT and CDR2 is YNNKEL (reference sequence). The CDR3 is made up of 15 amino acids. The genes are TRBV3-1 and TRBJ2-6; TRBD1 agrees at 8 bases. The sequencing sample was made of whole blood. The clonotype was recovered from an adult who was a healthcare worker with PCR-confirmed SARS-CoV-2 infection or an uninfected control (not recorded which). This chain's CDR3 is CAGSQGQGGANVLTF. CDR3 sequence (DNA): TGTGCCGGCAGCCAAGGACAGGGTGGGGCCAACGTCCTGACTTTC. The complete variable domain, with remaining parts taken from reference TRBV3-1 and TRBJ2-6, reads DTAVSQTPKYLVTQMGNDKSIKCEQNLGHDTMYWYKQDSKKFLKIMFSYNNKELIINETVPNRFSPKSPDKAHLNLHINSLELGDSAVYFCAGSQGQGGANVLTFGAGSRLTVL.